This T cell receptor (beta chain) was sequenced in a study of blood T cell repertoires in COVID-19. Overall study context: Italy, Spain and the United States were the sources of the convalescent and acute COVID-19 samples. Nucleic acid was either cDNA or gDNA, and it came from T cells, B-cell-depleted T cells, or PBMCs.

The CDR3 length is 14 residues. Germline lookup yields CDR1 LNHNV and CDR2 YYDKDF (reference sequence). V trimming: 2 bases; J trimming: 5 bases; junction bases outside the gene matches: 4. How the authors handled the data: Estimated nucleated cell counts came from reference gene primer amplification. The method was immunoSEQ multiplex PCR; TCRdb's version includes in-frame clones alone and lacks a portion of them. V and J calls and clone size are as listed in that table; D and trimming were resolved from the DNA. This table has about 200,000 clones, roughly 81% appearing once. The chain combines TRBV15 with TRBJ2-7; 9 nucleotides line up with TRBD1. Sequencing used peripheral blood. The TCR comes from a woman of 80 years or more with acute or convalescent COVID-19. The CDR3 DNA follows: TGTGCCACCAGCAGACCGGGACAGGGTAACGAGCAGTACTTC. Residues: CATSRPGQGNEQYF. Full variable domain (outside the CDR3, taken from reference TRBV15 and TRBJ2-7): DAMVIQNPRYQVTQFGKPVTLSCSQTLNHNVMYWYQQKSSQAPKLLFHYYDKDFNNEADTPDNFQSRRPNTSFCFLDIRSPGLGDTAMYLCATSRPGQGNEQYFGPGTRLTVT.